The 8 T cell receptor beta chains presented below share a single source sample, sequenced in a study of T-cell reconstitution after alpha-beta-depleted transplantation in children. TCRbeta library preparation incorporated unique molecular identifiers. TCRdb re-called the PCR reads with MiXCR, one entry per CDR3 protein. The sample holds some 43,000 distinct CDR3 sequences; approximately 9.2% are singletons and the top ten take roughly 28%. The material was PBMCs, mostly from graft donor cells, obtained 60 days after TCRalphabeta/CD19-depleted stem cell transplant. Source of these receptors: a male patient aged 2 to 10 who had a stem cell transplant for chronic granulomatous disease, so the T cells may come from the graft donor.

This clonotype was observed at least ten times. V usage is TRBV20-1 and J usage is TRBJ1-4; D is unresolved. Between the trimmed V and J ends, which lost 3 bases and 4 bases, there was a span of 12 bases. The germline CDR1 and CDR2 sequences are DFQATT and SNEGSKA (reference sequence). CDR3 length: 14 residues. For the CDR3, the DNA is TGCAGTGCTAGGTCCGGCCGCCTTAATGAAAAACTGTTTTTT. Translation: CSARSGRLNEKLFF.

This clonotype appeared many times. The chain recombines TRBV3-1 with TRBJ2-1; D unclear. Germline loops: CDR1 LGHDT, CDR2 YNNKEL (reference sequence). Trimming removed 1 base from V and 9 bases from J, with 10 bases in between. The CDR3 runs 13 residues. CDR3 in DNA: TGTGCCAGCAGCCAAGTTCCGGGTGGTGAGCAGTTCTTC. This gives the protein CASSQVPGGEQFF.

The chain links TRBV3-1 to TRBJ2-3, with a possible D match to TRBD2 (5 bases). CDR1 LGHDT and CDR2 YNNKEL come from the germline V gene (reference sequence). The V gene lost 2 bases and the J gene lost 1 base, with 13 bases spanning the gap. This CDR3 has 16 residues. The CDR3 protein is CASSQLGGPRTDTQYF. CDR3 DNA sequence: TGTGCCAGCAGCCAACTGGGCGGGCCCCGCACAGATACGCAGTATTTT.

This clonotype was detected ten times or more. V usage is TRBV6-5 and J usage is TRBJ2-1; 9 bases line up with TRBD2. The V segment lost 5 bases and the J segment 2 bases; nucleotides outside the gene matches: 1. The CDR3 runs to 14 residues. The germline CDR1 and CDR2 sequences are MNHEY and SVGAGI. The CDR3 sequence is CASSPSGTYNEQFF. For the CDR3, the DNA is TGTGCCAGCAGTCCTAGCGGGACCTACAATGAGCAGTTCTTC.

This clonotype was detected only a few times. V gene TRBV2 combines with J gene TRBJ1-5; 9 bases line up with TRBD1. Unmatched junction bases numbered 5, after V lost 2 bases and J lost 3 bases. The length of the CDR3 is 16 residues. Germline V gives CDR1 SNHLY, CDR2 FYNNEI. CDR3 DNA sequence: TGTGCCAGCAGTGAACGTGGGACAGGGTACAATCAGCCCCAGCATTTT. It yields the protein CASSERGTGYNQPQHF.

This clonotype was recorded at least ten times. The chain employs TRBV5-1 and TRBJ2-7; 9 nucleotides align to TRBD1. The CDR3 sequence is 15 residues long. Germline trimming cut 3 bases from V and 2 bases from J; bases unmatched to any gene: 6. Germline assignment: CDR1 SGHRS and CDR2 YFSETQ. In DNA, the CDR3 is TGCGCCAGCAGCTGGGACAGGGAAGGGACCTACGAGCAGTACTTC. Protein sequence: CASSWDREGTYEQYF.

This clonotype was found many times. The chain combines TRBV5-1 with TRBJ2-7; 9 bases match TRBD1. Germline CDR1 reads SGHRS; CDR2 reads YFSETQ. V trimming: 3 bases; J trimming: 5 bases; junction bases outside the gene matches: 9. The CDR3 has 15 residues. The CDR3 DNA reads as TGCGCCAGCAGCTGGACCGGGACAGGGAGGGACGAGCAGTACTTC. This encodes CASSWTGTGRDEQYF.

There are many counts of this clonotype. The J gene is TRBJ2-3, the V gene TRBV11-2; the D is unclear. V was pared by 2 bases and J by 1 base, with 19 bases between. The germline V gene has CDR1 SGHAT and CDR2 FQNNGV. The CDR3 has 18 amino acids. In DNA form, the CDR3 reads TGTGCCAGCAGCTTACTCCTACCCGACGGAGTGCGCACAGATACGCAGTATTTT. This codes for CASSLLLPDGVRTDTQYF.